These 9 T cell receptor beta chains came from one sample sequenced in a study of blood T cell repertoires in COVID-19. Only in-frame clones appear in the TCRdb table, and some are missing; sequencing was by immunoSEQ multiplex PCR. The sample comprises some 50,000 clones, roughly four fifths of which are singletons, and 7.3% rests with the top ten. Sequencing input: peripheral blood. The receptor source for this set is a man between 35 and 55 years old with acute or convalescent COVID-19.

This chain connects TRBV13 to TRBJ1-1, with 7 bases that match TRBD1. This CDR3 region has 15 residues. J gave up 2 bases and V 5 bases, and 8 bases lay outside the gene matches. The germline V gene has CDR1 PRHDT and CDR2 FYEKMQ (reference sequence). The CDR3 DNA is TGTGCCAGCAGCAAAGCCGGGACAGTCAACACTGAAGCTTTCTTT. Translating gives CASSKAGTVNTEAFF.

The V gene is TRBV5-1, the J gene TRBJ1-5, with D uncertain. The CDR3 is 16 amino acids. Germline assignment: CDR1 SGHRS and CDR2 YFSETQ. Trimming took off 1 base at V and 0 bases at J, with 11 bases between the two ends. Written as DNA, the CDR3 is TGCGCCAGCAGCTTGTCGTCCGGTCTTAGCAATCAGCCCCAGCATTTT. Translating gives CASSLSSGLSNQPQHF.

This rearrangement joins TRBV7-3 to TRBJ2-5; TRBD2 might be the D (6 bases). From germline, CDR1 is SGHTA and CDR2 FQGTGA. Trimming took 8 bases from V and 3 from J, leaving 13 bases between them. This CDR3 contains 13 residues. Written as DNA, the CDR3 is TGTGCCAGCGCCGGAGGGCAGAAAGAGACCCAGTACTTC. Translated: CASAGGQKETQYF.

The chain links TRBV24-1 to TRBJ1-2; a weak D match, TRBD1 (5 bases). The CDR3 covers 15 residues. Germline V gives CDR1 KGHDR, CDR2 SFDVKD. Trimming shortened V by 4 bases and J by 0 bases, and 11 bases separated the two germline ends. The CDR3 sequence: CATSDAGYPNYGYTF. The CDR3 DNA sequence: TGTGCCACCAGTGACGCAGGGTACCCTAACTATGGCTACACCTTC.

This clone was observed a few times. The chain has TRBV7-2 and TRBJ1-1; tentatively, D is TRBD1 (6 bases). CDR1 and CDR2 (germline): SGHTA, FQGNSA. The CDR3 contains 16 residues. The V end lost 6 bases, the J end lost 2 bases, and 19 bases lay between the germline ends. In DNA, the CDR3 is TGTGCCAGCAGTACACACGCCGGACAGCTTAACACTGAAGCTTTCTTT. Protein: CASSTHAGQLNTEAFF.

V gene TRBV2 combines with J gene TRBJ2-3; the match to TRBD2 covers 7 bases. J was trimmed by 4 bases and V by 8 bases; bases with no gene match: 3. CDR1 is SNHLY and CDR2 is FYNNEI in the germline V gene. The CDR3 is made up of 12 amino acids. The CDR3 loop reads CASGEGSDTQYF. The CDR3 bases are TGTGCCAGCGGGGAGGGGTCAGATACGCAGTATTTT. Drawing the rest from reference TRBV2 and TRBJ2-3, the complete variable domain is EPEVTQTPSHQVTQMGQEVILRCVPISNHLYFYWYRQILGQKVEFLVSFYNNEISEKSEIFDDQFSVERPDGSNFTLKIRSTKLEDSAMYFCASGEGSDTQYFGPGTRLTVL.

The CDR3 DNA reads TGTGCCAGCAGCCAAGAGTACAGACTAAACACTGAAGCTTTCTTT. The encoded protein is CASSQEYRLNTEAFF. This chain connects TRBV14 to TRBJ1-1; the D is unclear. Trimming cost V 0 bases and J 2 bases, with 10 bases left between them. Germline assignment: CDR1 SGHDN and CDR2 FVKESK. The CDR3 length is 15 residues.

The chain uses TRBV9 and TRBJ1-2, with TRBD1 matching 8 bases. J lost 8 bases, V lost 3 bases, and 12 bases had no gene match. Germline CDR1 reads SGDLS; CDR2 reads YYNGEE. The CDR3 has 15 amino acids. The CDR3 nucleotides are TGTGCCAGCAGCGCAAGACAGGGGTTGGCGGTGGGCTACACCTTC. It translates to CASSARQGLAVGYTF.

The chain employs TRBV5-1 and TRBJ2-5; D remains ambiguous. From germline, CDR1 is SGHRS and CDR2 YFSETQ. The CDR3 covers 11 residues. Trimming left V 4 bases short and J 5 bases short, with 6 bases between. CDR3: CASSAAETQYF. The CDR3 DNA is TGCGCCAGCAGCGCGGCGGAGACCCAGTACTTC.